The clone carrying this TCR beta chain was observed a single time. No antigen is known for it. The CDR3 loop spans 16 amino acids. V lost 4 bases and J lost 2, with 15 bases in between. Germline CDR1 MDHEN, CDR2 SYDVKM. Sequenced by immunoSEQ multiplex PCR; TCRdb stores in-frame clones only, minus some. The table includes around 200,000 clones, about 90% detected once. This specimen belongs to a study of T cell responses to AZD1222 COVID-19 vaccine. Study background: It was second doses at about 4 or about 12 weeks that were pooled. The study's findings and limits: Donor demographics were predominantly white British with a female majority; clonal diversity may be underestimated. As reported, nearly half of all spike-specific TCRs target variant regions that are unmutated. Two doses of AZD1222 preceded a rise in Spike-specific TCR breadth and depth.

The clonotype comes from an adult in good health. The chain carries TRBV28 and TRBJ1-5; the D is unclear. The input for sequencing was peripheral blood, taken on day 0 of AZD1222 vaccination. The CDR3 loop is CASSWNLRGRNQPQHF. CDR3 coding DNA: TGTGCCAGCAGTTGGAATCTTCGGGGTCGCAATCAGCCCCAGCATTTT.